The rows below give T cell receptor beta chains drawn from one sample of a study of shared clonotypes between healthy human individuals. Assay used: immunoSEQ multiplex PCR; TCRdb lists only in-frame clones, some missing. The sample lists about 2 million clones; about 95% were seen once. The sequencing input was naive CD8+ T cells sorted from blood. The receptors stem from a man aged 18 to 35 in good health. CDR3s include the opening cysteine and the closing phenylalanine or tryptophan. A D gene is named only where the DNA matches it firmly. Clone size is shown for a subset of rows, as once, few, many or a class of expanded clone.

TRBV29-1	few	TRBJ1-2	TRBD1	TGCAGCGTTGAGACAGGGTATGGCTACACCTTC	CSVETGYGYTF
TRBV7-9	-	TRBJ2-5	TRBD1	TGTGCCAGCAGCTCCGGGACAGTGCAAGAGACCCAGTACTTC	CASSSGTVQETQYF
TRBV28	-	TRBJ1-4	TRBD1	TGTGCCAGCAGTTGGGGTCAGGGGGGCCTCGGGGAAAAACTGTTTTTT	CASSWGQGGLGEKLFF
TRBV13	-	TRBJ2-7	-	TGTGCCAGCAGCCCACAGGGAAACTACGAGCAGTACTTC	CASSPQGNYEQYF
TRBV6-6	once	TRBJ1-1	TRBD1	TGTGCCAGCTCGGTGACAGGGGCTTATGAAGCTTTCTTT	CASSVTGAYEAFF
TRBV4-3	-	TRBJ2-7	-	TGCGCCAGCAGCCAAGATCACGCGGGGAACTACGAGCAGTACTTC	CASSQDHAGNYEQYF
TRBV5-4	-	TRBJ2-7	-	TGTGCCAGCAGCTTGGCCGGGCCTAACTACGAGCAGTACTTC	CASSLAGPNYEQYF
TRBV19	-	TRBJ2-7	-	TGTGCCAGTAGTATCCCCGGGAGCTCCTACGAGCAGTACTTC	CASSIPGSSYEQYF
TRBV27	-	TRBJ1-2	-	TGTGCCAGCAGTTTTCTGGGGGGGTTAGCTAACTATGGCTACACCTTC	CASSFLGGLANYGYTF
TRBV4-1	-	TRBJ2-7	-	TGCGCCAGCAGCCAAGGTCCTGAAGCGGGTGAGCAGTACTTC	CASSQGPEAGEQYF
TRBV10-2	-	TRBJ1-4	-	TGCGCCAGCAGTGAGACAGCGGGGTGGGGTCAACAGGAAAAACTGTTTTTT	CASSETAGWGQQEKLFF
TRBV4-3	-	TRBJ1-4	-	TGCGCCAGCAGCCAAGATAGGGACGGCGAAAAACTGTTTTTT	CASSQDRDGEKLFF
TRBV6-6	-	TRBJ1-1	-	TGTGCCAGCAGTTACTCGGAGGGGCGCACTGAAGCTTTCTTT	CASSYSEGRTEAFF
TRBV11-2	-	TRBJ1-2	-	TGTGCCAGCCATGGTGGCTCCATAGTTTACGAGGGCTACACCTTC	CASHGGSIVYEGYTF
TRBV6-1	-	TRBJ2-2	-	TGTGCCAGCAGACCCCGACCGTCCACCGGGGAGCTGTTTTTT	CASRPRPSTGELFF
TRBV5-4	-	TRBJ2-7	-	TGTGCCAGCAGCTTGGCCTACGAGGGGACGTACGAGCAGTACTTC	CASSLAYEGTYEQYF
TRBV5-4	-	TRBJ2-7	-	TGTGCCAGCAGCTTGGGTACTACCTACGAGCAGTACTTC	CASSLGTTYEQYF
TRBV6-6	-	TRBJ1-1	TRBD1	TGTGCCCTGTCTGGACAGGGGCCTGAAGCTTTCTTT	CALSGQGPEAFF
TRBV5-6	-	TRBJ2-7	TRBD1	TGTGCCAGCAGCGACGGGACAGTCTGGGCCGAGCAGTACTTC	CASSDGTVWAEQYF
TRBV28	-	TRBJ1-4	-	TGTGCCAGCAGTCTGCGCGGTGATGGGGCTAAACTGTTTTTT	CASSLRGDGAKLFF
TRBV4-2	-	TRBJ1-1	TRBD1	TGTGCCAGCAGCCCGGACAGGGTAGAAGCTTTCTTT	CASSPDRVEAFF
TRBV27	-	TRBJ1-1	-	TGTGCCAGCAGTTTAGCCCCACTGAGGGAAGCTTTCTTT	CASSLAPLREAFF
TRBV6-5	once	TRBJ2-5	TRBD2	TGTGCCAGCAGTTACGTGGCGGGAGAAGGGGAGACCCAGTACTTC	CASSYVAGEGETQYF